These 20 T cell receptor beta chains were all obtained from the same sample, sequenced in a study of blood T cell repertoires in COVID-19. TCRdb keeps only in-frame clones here, not all; method: immunoSEQ multiplex PCR. The table has about 120,000 clones, about 89% seen once; the top ten hold under 30%. The specimen sequenced was peripheral blood. The receptors come from a woman aged 65 to 85 with acute or convalescent COVID-19.

This rearrangement joins TRBV6-5 to TRBJ1-6; no firm D call. V lost 6 bases, J lost 13 bases, and 10 bases lay in between. Germline assignment: CDR1 MNHEY and CDR2 SVGAGI. This CDR3 region has 11 residues. CDR3 nucleotide sequence: TGTGCCAGCAGCCAGTCCTCCCCCCTCCACTTT. It encodes CASSQSSPLHF.

The gene calls are TRBV30 and TRBJ2-1; TRBD2 matches at 16 bases. Trimming at V came to 0 bases and at J to 0 bases, leaving 8 bases not matched to a gene. Germline V lookup: CDR1 GTSNPN, CDR2 SVGIG (reference sequence). The CDR3 sequence is 20 residues long. In DNA form, the CDR3 reads TGTGCCTGGAGTGTCAAGGGACTAGCGGGGGGGCATGACTCCTACAATGAGCAGTTCTTC. This translates into CAWSVKGLAGGHDSYNEQFF.

The chain couples TRBV24-1 to TRBJ2-3; perhaps TRBD2 as D (5 bases). Germline CDR1 and CDR2: KGHDR and SFDVKD. V was clipped by 5 bases and J by 2 bases, with 16 bases between them. The length of the CDR3 is 16 residues. For the CDR3, the DNA is TGTGCCACCAGTGGTCCCGGGGTGGGGAACACAGATACGCAGTATTTT. Its protein product is CATSGPGVGNTDTQYF.

This clone was recorded only once. The CDR3 region is CASSPRTGDHSYEQYF. CDR3 nucleotide sequence: TGTGCCAGCAGCCCCCGGACAGGGGACCACTCCTACGAGCAGTACTTC. The chain combines TRBV7-3 with TRBJ2-7; 9 bases match TRBD1. The length of the CDR3 is 16 residues. Per the germline V gene, CDR1 is SGHTA and CDR2 is FQGTGA. J gave up 0 bases and V 5 bases, and 8 bases lay outside the gene matches.

The chain joins TRBV5-4 to TRBJ2-1, with 10 bases identical to TRBD2. CDR1 is SGHNT, CDR2 YYREEE, per germline (reference sequence). The CDR3 has 16 amino acids. V lost 4 bases to trimming and J lost 7 bases; unmatched junction nucleotides: 11. CDR3 nucleotides: TGTGCCAGCAGCGCCCGTTTAGCGGGGGGCTTTAATGAGCAGTTCTTC. Amino acid sequence: CASSARLAGGFNEQFF. Looking up the rest from reference TRBV5-4 and TRBJ2-1 gives the full variable domain: ETGVTQSPTHLIKTRGQQVTLRCSSQSGHNTVSWYQQALGQGPQFIFQYYREEENGRGNFPPRFSGLQFPNYSSELNVNALELDDSALYLCASSARLAGGFNEQFFGPGTRLTVL.

The chain joins TRBV6-5 to TRBJ1-2; TRBD1 matches 8 bases. Germline-derived CDR1 and CDR2 are MNHEY and SVGAGI. Trimming cost V 6 bases and J 5 bases; bases outside gene matches: 8. The CDR3 totals 14 residues. The CDR3, as DNA: TGTGCCAGCAGGGGCACAGGGGGAGGTTATGGCTACACCTTC. It encodes CASRGTGGGYGYTF.

The chain recombines TRBV10-3 with TRBJ1-5; 8 nucleotides agree with TRBD1. Germline CDR1 reads ENHRY; CDR2 reads SYGVKD. J was trimmed by 3 bases and V by 2 bases; bases with no gene match: 9. The CDR3 contains 17 residues. CDR3 nucleotides: TGTGCCATCAGTGAGCGGAGGGGGCAGGGGGCCAATCAGCCCCAGCATTTT. Its protein product is CAISERRGQGANQPQHF.

The chain uses TRBV9 and TRBJ2-5; 9 bases are shared with TRBD2. This CDR3 comprises 15 residues. V dropped 0 bases and J dropped 5; count of bases not matched to a gene: 5. Germline-derived CDR1 and CDR2 are SGDLS and YYNGEE. CDR3 DNA sequence: TGTGCCAGCAGCGTAGGGCTAGCGGGGCGGGAGACCCAGTACTTC. Translation gives CASSVGLAGRETQYF. Complete variable domain (other parts from reference TRBV9 and TRBJ2-5): DSGVTQTPKHLITATGQRVTLRCSPRSGDLSVYWYQQSLDQGLQFLIQYYNGEERAKGNILERFSAQQFPDLHSELNLSSLELGDSALYFCASSVGLAGRETQYFGPGTRLLVL.

This chain connects TRBV5-4 to TRBJ2-7; D may be TRBD1 (6 bases). V was clipped by 0 bases and J by 2 bases, with 12 bases between them. Germline assignment: CDR1 SGHNT and CDR2 YYREEE (reference sequence). This CDR3 is built from 15 residues. CDR3 loop: CASSLGGQGAYEQYF. In nucleotides, the CDR3 is TGTGCCAGCAGCTTGGGGGGGCAGGGAGCCTACGAGCAGTACTTC.

This clone has a single count. The chain carries TRBV2 and TRBJ1-2, with no clear D. V was shortened by 4 bases and J by 4 bases, with 13 bases between the two germline ends. The germline V gene has CDR1 SNHLY and CDR2 FYNNEI. The CDR3 has 14 residues. The CDR3 loop is CASSVIQRGYGYTF. CDR3 nucleotide sequence: TGTGCCAGCAGTGTCATCCAAAGAGGCTATGGCTACACCTTC. The full variable domain, its missing parts supplied by reference TRBV2 and TRBJ1-2, is EPEVTQTPSHQVTQMGQEVILRCVPISNHLYFYWYRQILGQKVEFLVSFYNNEISEKSEIFDDQFSVERPDGSNFTLKIRSTKLEDSAMYFCASSVIQRGYGYTFGSGTRLTVV.

The chain recombines TRBV11-3 with TRBJ2-1, with D perhaps matching TRBD1 (6 bases). This CDR3 comprises 15 residues. The V gene lost 2 bases and the J gene lost 9 bases, with 17 bases spanning the gap. The germline CDR1 and CDR2 sequences are SGHNT and YENEEA. This CDR3 reads CASSLLVGGMGEQFF. CDR3 sequence (DNA): TGTGCCAGCAGCTTATTGGTAGGGGGTATGGGTGAGCAGTTCTTC.

This chain joins TRBV28 and TRBJ1-2; 7 nucleotides match TRBD1. Looked up from germline, CDR1 is MDHEN and CDR2 is SYDVKM. The ends lost 10 bases at V and 7 bases at J; junction bases unmatched: 18. This CDR3 spans 15 amino acids. The CDR3 loop is CATRALGQGDGGYTF. The CDR3 DNA sequence: TGTGCCACCCGGGCGTTGGGCCAGGGGGACGGTGGCTACACCTTC.

V is TRBV24-1 and J is TRBJ2-3; 9 nucleotides line up with TRBD1. The germline V gene encodes CDR1 KGHDR and CDR2 SFDVKD. This CDR3 region has 15 residues. V shed 3 bases and J 3 bases; nucleotides not matched to a gene: 3. In nucleotides, the CDR3 is TGTGCCACCAGTGATACGGGACAGGGAACAGATACGCAGTATTTT. This encodes CATSDTGQGTDTQYF.

The chain uses TRBV14 and TRBJ2-2; D is unclear. Trimming took off 4 bases at V and 1 base at J, with 10 bases between the two ends. Germline CDR1 is SGHDN and CDR2 is FVKESK. This CDR3 is built from 15 residues. CDR3 DNA: TGTGCCAGCAGCCGAAACTCGGGGAACACCGGGGAGCTGTTTTTT. Its translation: CASSRNSGNTGELFF.

The V gene is TRBV19, the J gene TRBJ1-5; D is uncertain. V lost 2 bases and J 0 bases, leaving 5 bases between the germline ends. CDR3 length equals 14 residues. Germline values: CDR1 LNHDA, CDR2 SQIVND (reference sequence). The CDR3 bases are TGTGCCAGTAGTATATACAGTAGCAATCAGCCCCAGCATTTT. Its translation: CASSIYSSNQPQHF.

CDR3: CASSLVGGTYEQYF. DNA for the CDR3: TGTGCCAGCAGCTTAGTTGGAGGTACCTACGAGCAGTACTTC. The gene calls are TRBV7-9 and TRBJ2-7, with D possibly TRBD2 on 5 matching bases. The CDR3 is 14 amino acids. The germline V and J ends were trimmed by 1 base and 2 bases, with 9 bases remaining between them. CDR1 and CDR2 from the germline V gene are SEHNR and FQNEAQ (reference sequence).

The chain has TRBV5-1 and TRBJ2-7; 9 bases fit TRBD1. V was clipped by 1 base and J by 9 bases; unmatched bases: 8. Germline V CDR1 and CDR2: SGHRS, YFSETQ. The CDR3 totals 14 residues. CDR3 residues: CASSLTGGEVGQYF. CDR3 sequence (DNA): TGCGCCAGCAGCTTGACAGGGGGCGAGGTCGGGCAGTACTTC. The variable domain in full, with the rest retrieved from reference TRBV5-1 and TRBJ2-7, is KAGVTQTPRYLIKTRGQQVTLSCSPISGHRSVSWYQQTPGQGLQFLFEYFSETQRNKGNFPGRFSGRQFSNSRSEMNVSTLELGDSALYLCASSLTGGEVGQYFGPGTRLTVT.

The chain's CDR3 is CASSPDTNSYNEQFF. The CDR3 DNA is TGTGCCAGCAGCCCGGACACTAACTCCTACAATGAGCAGTTCTTC. The genes are TRBV3-1 (or the pseudogene TRBV3-2) and TRBJ2-1, with D possibly matching TRBD1 (5 bases). Germline CDR1 reads LGHDT; CDR2 reads YNNKEL (reference sequence). V gave up 4 bases and J gave up 0 bases, with 10 bases separating them. This CDR3 spans 15 amino acids.

This chain connects TRBV7-9 to TRBJ2-1, with D possibly matching TRBD1 (5 bases). V was clipped by 5 bases and J by 0 bases, with 14 bases between them. Germline loops: CDR1 SEHNR, CDR2 FQNEAQ (reference sequence). The CDR3 consists of 16 residues. In DNA, the CDR3 is TGTGCCAGCAGCGGCAGACAGACGCCCTCCTACAATGAGCAGTTCTTC. This gives the protein CASSGRQTPSYNEQFF.

The V and J genes are TRBV4-2 and TRBJ1-4; the D is unclear. V dropped 4 bases and J dropped 8 bases, with 14 bases sitting between them. The CDR3 runs 14 residues. Germline CDR1 reads LGHNA; CDR2 reads YNFKEQ. CDR3 sequence reads: CASSPQPAIEKLFF. DNA of the CDR3: TGTGCCAGCAGCCCGCAACCTGCGATCGAAAAACTGTTTTTT.